This is a list of T cell receptor beta chains from one sample in a study of T cell responses to AZD1222 COVID-19 vaccine. Clones were sequenced by immunoSEQ multiplex PCR, and TCRdb holds only the in-frame ones, with some missing. The sample gives 65,000 to 80,000 clones, 85% to 90% of which show up once; 4.8% is in the top ten. Sample: peripheral blood, taken 28 days after the second dose of the MenACWY control vaccine. These receptors were obtained from an adult who received the MenACWY meningococcal vaccine as a control. CDR3s leave out the opening cysteine and the closing phenylalanine or tryptophan. The order of the fields is J gene, V gene, CDR3 protein.

TRBJ2-7 | TRBV7-9 | ASSLDGQGDYEQY
TRBJ2-1 | TRBV9 | ASSASPSSYNEQF
TRBJ1-4 | TRBV6-5 | ASGFPSTNEKLF
TRBJ2-1 | TRBV7-2 | ASSLGTGFSNEQF
TRBJ2-7 | TRBV5-1 | ASSPRGYEQY
TRBJ1-2 | TRBV28 | ASSSRTGEPRYIA
TRBJ2-7 | TRBV5-1 | ASSLAPGGREQY
TRBJ2-2 | TRBV7-2 | ASSPTPISTGELF
TRBJ2-7 | TRBV20-1 | SASETAYEQY
TRBJ2-1 | TRBV3-1/TRBV3-2 | ASSQGHYNEQF
TRBJ1-1 | TRBV6-2/TRBV6-3 | ASSYSLQGFSEAF
TRBJ1-2 | TRBV2 | ASSERGGTAYGYT
TRBJ1-1 | TRBV10-3 | AIRPGQQNTEAF
TRBJ1-2 | TRBV29-1 | SVEDLRAVGQGIRNYGYT
TRBJ1-6 | TRBV30 | AWNIHRDGNSPLH
TRBJ1-4 | TRBV19 | ASSRRPRLNEKLF
TRBJ2-1 | TRBV5-1 | ASSWTSGSPRRNEQF
TRBJ2-1 | TRBV28 | ASSFGTGPKDEQF
TRBJ1-1 | TRBV7-2 | ASSLDPLEGYDGNTEAF
TRBJ2-7 | TRBV5-4 | ASSLLGDGNEQY
TRBJ2-7 | TRBV11-2 | ASSPMGAGEQY
TRBJ2-7 | TRBV7-9 | ASSLRSMGTGAYEQY
TRBJ2-5 | TRBV7-2 | ASSLNGLPEGETQY
TRBJ1-2 | TRBV29-1 | SVLYYGYT